The 10 T cell receptor beta chains in this list originate from one sample, sequenced in a study of cytomegalovirus exposure and HLA in healthy donors. TCRdb keeps only in-frame clones here, not all; method: immunoSEQ multiplex PCR. The table shows tens of thousands of clones, with approximately 94% occurring only once. Sequencing was performed on PBMCs. The source of these receptors is a man aged 18 to 29 in good health and CMV-seropositive.

This clone appeared once. The V gene is TRBV6-4, the J gene TRBJ2-1; perhaps TRBD2 as D (5 bases). CDR1 MRHNA and CDR2 SNTAGT come from the germline V gene. This CDR3 is built from 15 residues. Deletions cut 3 bases from V and 5 bases from J, with 14 bases between. The CDR3 sequence: CASSDFPGSNNEQFF. The CDR3 DNA reads as TGTGCCAGCAGTGATTTTCCGGGAAGTAACAATGAGCAGTTCTTC.

This chain connects TRBV11-3 to TRBJ2-1; no clear D. Trimming removed 5 bases at V and 0 bases at J, with 20 bases between. Germline CDR1 SGHNT, CDR2 YENEEA. This CDR3 has 18 residues. CDR3 residues: CASSARRDPRSSYNEQFF. CDR3 nucleotide sequence: TGTGCCAGCAGCGCCCGTCGTGACCCGAGGAGCTCCTACAATGAGCAGTTCTTC.

The sample holds one count of this clone. This chain links TRBV4-1 with TRBJ1-3; D unclear. With 0 bases removed from V and 2 bases from J, the gap between germline ends came to 5 bases. CDR1 and CDR2 (germline): MGHRA, YSYEKL. CDR3 length: 14 amino acids. DNA for the CDR3: TGCGCCAGCAGCCAAGATGCGGCTGGAAACACCATATATTTT. This encodes CASSQDAAGNTIYF.

The V call is TRBV7-8, the J call TRBJ1-2, with a tentative D call TRBD1 (6 bases). This CDR3 has 16 amino acids. From germline, CDR1 is SGHVS and CDR2 FQNEAQ. V lost 2 bases and J 0 bases, leaving 13 bases between the germline ends. The DNA of the CDR3 is TGTGCCAGCAGCTTACGGGACATATTATCTAACTATGGCTACACCTTC. Its translation is CASSLRDILSNYGYTF.

The rearrangement uses TRBV4-2 and TRBJ1-4, with TRBD1 matching 7 bases. The CDR3 contains 15 residues. From germline, CDR1 is LGHNA and CDR2 YNFKEQ. V lost 7 bases to trimming and J lost 4 bases; unmatched junction nucleotides: 9. The CDR3 nucleotides are TGTGCCAGCACCTACGAGGGACAGTATAATGAAAAACTGTTTTTT. It encodes CASTYEGQYNEKLFF.

This clone was seen a single time. V is TRBV11-2 and J is TRBJ1-1; no clear D. CDR1 is SGHAT, CDR2 FQNNGV, per germline. V dropped 1 base and J dropped 0 bases, with 6 bases sitting between them. The CDR3 is 14 residues long. The DNA of the CDR3 is TGTGCCAGCAGCTTAGCCGTTCTGAACACTGAAGCTTTCTTT. It encodes CASSLAVLNTEAFF.

The chain recombines TRBV4-2 with TRBJ2-3; D unclear. CDR3 length: 19 residues. V was shortened by 0 bases and J by 0 bases, with 19 bases between the two germline ends. Germline V gene data show CDR1 as LGHNA and CDR2 as YNFKEQ. The CDR3 here is CASSQDSALAGASTDTQYF. CDR3 coding DNA: TGTGCCAGCAGCCAAGACTCTGCTCTGGCAGGTGCTAGCACAGATACGCAGTATTTT.

The chain links TRBV4-1 to TRBJ2-7, with D perhaps TRBD1 (6 bases). V lost 2 bases to trimming and J lost 3 bases, with 11 bases between them. The V gene's germline CDR1 is MGHRA and CDR2 YSYEKL. The CDR3 has 14 residues. The CDR3 sequence is CASSQKAGVYEQYF. The CDR3 region has the DNA TGCGCCAGCAGCCAAAAAGCAGGGGTCTACGAGCAGTACTTC.

The chain employs TRBV20-1 and TRBJ2-1; D is ambiguous. CDR1 is DFQATT, CDR2 SNEGSKA, per germline (reference sequence). There are 11 residues in the CDR3. DNA for the CDR3: TGCAGCGCTGAGACTGGTTGGGAGCAGTTCTTC. Its protein product is CSAETGWEQFF.

The chain links TRBV19 to TRBJ1-6; D not certain. The length of the CDR3 is 15 residues. From germline, CDR1 is LNHDA and CDR2 SQIVND (reference sequence). Trimming removed 2 bases at V and 7 bases at J, with 12 bases between. The CDR3 DNA reads as TGTGCCAGTAGTATAACGGATCAGGCCAATTCACCCCTCCACTTT. Residues: CASSITDQANSPLHF.